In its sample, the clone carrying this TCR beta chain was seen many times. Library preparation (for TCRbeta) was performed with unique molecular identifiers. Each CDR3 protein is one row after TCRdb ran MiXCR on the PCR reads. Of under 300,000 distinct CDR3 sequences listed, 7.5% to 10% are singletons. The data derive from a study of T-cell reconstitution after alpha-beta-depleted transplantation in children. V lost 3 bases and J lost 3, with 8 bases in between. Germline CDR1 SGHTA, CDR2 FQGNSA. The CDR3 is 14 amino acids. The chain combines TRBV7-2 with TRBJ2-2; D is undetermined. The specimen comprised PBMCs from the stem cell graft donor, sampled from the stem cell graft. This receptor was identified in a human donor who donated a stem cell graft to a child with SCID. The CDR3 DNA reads TGTGCCAGCAGCTTTAGCATAGACACCGGGGAGCTGTTTTTT. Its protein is CASSFSIDTGELFF. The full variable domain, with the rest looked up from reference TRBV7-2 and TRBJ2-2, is GAGVSQSPSNKVTEKGKDVELRCDPISGHTALYWYRQSLGQGLEFLIYFQGNSAPDKSGLPSDRFSAERTGGSVSTLTIQRTQQEDSAVYLCASSFSIDTGELFFGEGSRLTVL.